This T cell receptor (beta chain) appears in the sequencing data of a study of regulatory T cells in long-lasting Graves disease. Turning to the study itself: Those with persistent Graves' disease had received antithyroid drugs for over 5 years with positive TSH receptor antibodies. Notes on the study in general: Persistent cases favored TRBV28, TRBJ1-2 and TRBJ2-5. Thyroid tissue was not studied; only peripheral blood was. Small sample size may have lowered accuracy.

Investigators prepared the TCR beta libraries by applying iRepertoire HTBI primers and Arm-PCR of CDR3 regions. TCRdb ran MiXCR on the multiplex PCR reads and lists one entry per CDR3 protein. This table has over 650,000 distinct CDR3 sequences, 30% appearing once. Concerning this clonotype: No antigen is known for it.

Time point described: persistent/refractory GD, antithyroid drugs over 5 years with positive TRAb. Preparation of the TCR library used RNA extracted from PBMCs. V lost 0 bases, J lost 4 bases, and 9 bases lay in between. This CDR3 has 14 residues. Germline-derived CDR1 and CDR2 are ENHRY and SYGVKD. The specimen was peripheral blood mononuclear cells (PBMCs), collected when the disease was refractory, from a patient treated with antithyroid drugs. This chain connects TRBV10-3 to TRBJ1-1, with D possibly TRBD1 on 5 matching bases. This TCR came from a female donor with Graves disease. DNA for the CDR3: TGTGCCATCAGTGAGTCGGTTGGGGGCACTGAAGCTTTCTTT. This gives the protein CAISESVGGTEAFF.